The clone carrying this TCR beta chain was seen at least ten times. This specimen belongs to a study of T cells in Graves' hyperthyroidism and ophthalmopathy. Regions amplified from RNA transcripts were the TCR beta CDR3 regions. Initially, a first-round RT-PCR of the TCR CDR3 employed the HTBI primer set. TCRdb re-called the multiplex PCR reads with MiXCR, one entry per CDR3 protein. The data hold 340,000 or so distinct CDR3 sequences, with approximately 17% observed a single time. Patients aged 18 to 65 had newly diagnosed hyperthyroidism that had lasted under 2 months. The receptor was isolated from a man aged 25 to 40 with Graves' hyperthyroidism. The specimen sequenced was blood.

The CDR3 bases are TGTGCCAGCAGTGCGACTAGCGGGAGCGGAACAGATACGCAGTATTTT. This gives the protein CASSATSGSGTDTQYF. The V and J genes are TRBV6-2 or TRBV6-3 and TRBJ2-3; 12 bases align to TRBD2. Trimming removed 5 bases from V and 3 bases from J; junction bases left unmatched: 6. The CDR3 contains 16 residues. Looked up from germline, CDR1 is MNHEY and CDR2 is SVGEGT.